This record looks at one T cell receptor (beta chain) sequence and its context. The sample originates from a study of cytomegalovirus exposure and HLA in healthy donors. The ends were cut back, 2 bases at V and 10 bases at J, with 14 bases in the middle. The CDR3 consists of 13 residues. Germline V gene lookup returns CDR1 MNHEY and CDR2 SVGAGI. Both 60 Vbeta primers and 13 Jbeta primers went into the PCR. Clones were sequenced by immunoSEQ multiplex PCR, and TCRdb holds only the in-frame ones, with some missing. The table shows under 75,000 clones, with about 63% occurring only once. This TCR derives from a man aged 35 to 55 in good health and CMV-seropositive. Sample: PBMCs. V and J are TRBV6-5 and TRBJ1-2, with a weak D call TRBD1 (5 bases). The CDR3, as DNA: TGTGCCAGCAGTTACGGAGGGGACGGATCCTACACCTTC. This gives the protein CASSYGGDGSYTF.